The sequence of this T cell receptor beta chain was determined in a study of blood T cell repertoires in COVID-19. Study-wide background: There were acute and convalescent COVID-19 samples, and they came from the United States, Italy and Spain. PBMCs, B-cell-depleted T cells, or T cells were the source of the cDNA or gDNA that made up the material.

Germline CDR1 reads LNHDA; CDR2 reads SQIVND (reference sequence). The junction had 3 bases not matched to a gene; V was cut back by 3 bases and J by 7 bases. The CDR3 loop spans 14 amino acids. Original handling: Researchers report that nucleated cell counts were estimated from reference gene primer amplification. Clones were read by immunoSEQ multiplex PCR, and TCRdb kept only the in-frame ones, dropping some. That table furnishes V, J and clone size, whereas the DNA furnished D and trimming. The table shows fewer than 250,000 clones, with roughly four fifths occurring only once. This clonotype originated in a woman in her fifties or sixties with acute or convalescent COVID-19. Material for sequencing was peripheral blood. The V and J genes are TRBV19 and TRBJ2-2, with 9 bases fitting TRBD1. The CDR3 region has the DNA TGTGCCAGTAGTATTGACAGGGGGGTCGGGGAGCTGTTTTTT. It translates to CASSIDRGVGELFF. The variable domain in full, completed from reference TRBV19 and TRBJ2-2, reads DGGITQSPKYLFRKEGQNVTLSCEQNLNHDAMYWYRQDPGQGLRLIYYSQIVNDFQKGDIAEGYSVSREKKESFPLTVTSAQKNPTAFYLCASSIDRGVGELFFGEGSRLTVL.